The rows below give T cell receptor beta chains drawn from one sample of a study of CD8+CD57+ T cells in acquired aplastic anemia. Each CDR3 protein is one row after TCRdb ran MiXCR on the reads. The sample has over 200,000 distinct CDR3 sequences; over 55% are singletons. The sequencing sample was made of sorted CD4+, CD8+, or CD8+CD57+ T cells (not recorded which) from PBMCs. These receptors were obtained from a human donor in good health. Both conserved end residues are part of each CDR3. A D gene is named only where the DNA matches it firmly. Clone size is not always given. Where it is, it says once, few, many or a class for expanded clones.

TGTGCCAGTACGGAGGGGCTTGACTATGGCTACACCTTC	CASTEGLDYGYTF	TRBV19	TRBJ1-2	.	.
TGTGCCAGCAGCTACGGGACAGGGGACTATGGCTACACCTTC	CASSYGTGDYGYTF	TRBV13	TRBJ1-2	.	TRBD1
TGTGCCAGCAGGGGGGACTGGGCCTACGAGCAGTACTTC	CASRGDWAYEQYF	TRBV2	TRBJ2-7	.	.
TGTGCCACCAGCAGGACACAGGCCAGCAATCAGCCCCAGCATTTT	CATSRTQASNQPQHF	TRBV15	TRBJ1-5	.	.
TGTGCCAGCAGCTTAAGCCCGGGACAGGGGGACCTGTTTTTT	CASSLSPGQGDLFF	TRBV11-2	TRBJ1-4	once	TRBD1
TGTGCCAGTAGTATGAGACAGCACACTGAAGCTTTCTTT	CASSMRQHTEAFF	TRBV19	TRBJ1-1	.	.
TGTGCCTGGAGTCCGCGGACAGGAGGGGCCGGGGAGCTGTTTTTT	CAWSPRTGGAGELFF	TRBV30	TRBJ2-2	.	.
TGTGCCAGCAGTTTCACGGGACAGGGGTCCCGCGAGCAGTACTTC	CASSFTGQGSREQYF	TRBV12-3/TRBV12-4	TRBJ2-7	.	TRBD1
TGTGCCAGCAGCTTAACAGCTCGGGGAGAGGCCACTGAAGCTTTCTTT	CASSLTARGEATEAFF	TRBV11-2	TRBJ1-1	many	.
TGTGCCAGCAGCGTAGCTGGCAGTGTGAATGAAAAACTGTTTTTT	CASSVAGSVNEKLFF	TRBV9	TRBJ1-4	many	.
TGTGCCAGCAGCCTCCACGGGGGGGACAGGGCTGATAATTCACCCCTCCACTTT	CASSLHGGDRADNSPLHF	TRBV7-3	TRBJ1-6	.	TRBD1
TGTGCCAGCAGCTTCGGGACAGGGGAAGCTTTCTTT	CASSFGTGEAFF	TRBV13	TRBJ1-1	.	TRBD1
TGTGCCAGCTCACTGGGACGAGAGTACCATAATTCACCCCTCCACTTT	CASSLGREYHNSPLHF	TRBV18	TRBJ1-6	many	.